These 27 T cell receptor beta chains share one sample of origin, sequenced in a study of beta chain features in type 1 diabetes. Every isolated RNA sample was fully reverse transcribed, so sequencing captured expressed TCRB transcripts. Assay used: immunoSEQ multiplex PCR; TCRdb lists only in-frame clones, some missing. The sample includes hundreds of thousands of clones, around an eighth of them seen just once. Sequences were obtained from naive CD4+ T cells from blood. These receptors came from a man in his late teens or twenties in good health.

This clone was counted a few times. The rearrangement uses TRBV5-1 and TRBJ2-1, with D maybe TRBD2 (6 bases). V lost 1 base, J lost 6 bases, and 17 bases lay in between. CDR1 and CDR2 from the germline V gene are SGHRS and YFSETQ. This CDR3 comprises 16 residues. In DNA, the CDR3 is TGCGCCAGCAGCTTGACCGCGGGGATGACCGGCAATGAGCAGTTCTTC. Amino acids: CASSLTAGMTGNEQFF.

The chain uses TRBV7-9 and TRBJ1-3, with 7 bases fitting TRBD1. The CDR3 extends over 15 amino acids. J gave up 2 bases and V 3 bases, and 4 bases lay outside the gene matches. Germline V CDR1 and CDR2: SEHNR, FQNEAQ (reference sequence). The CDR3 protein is CASSFLGGPGNTIYF. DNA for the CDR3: TGTGCCAGCAGCTTCCTAGGGGGCCCTGGAAACACCATATATTTT. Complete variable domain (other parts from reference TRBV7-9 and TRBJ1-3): DTGVSQNPRHKITKRGQNVTFRCDPISEHNRLYWYRQTLGQGPEFLTYFQNEAQLEKSRLLSDRFSAERPKGSFSTLEIQRTEQGDSAMYLCASSFLGGPGNTIYFGEGSWLTVV.

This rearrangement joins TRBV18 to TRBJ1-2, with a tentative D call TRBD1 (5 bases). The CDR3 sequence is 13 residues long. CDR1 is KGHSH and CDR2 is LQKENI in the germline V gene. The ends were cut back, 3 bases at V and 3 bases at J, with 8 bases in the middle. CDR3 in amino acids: CASSPTVDYGYTF. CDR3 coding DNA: TGTGCCAGCTCACCGACAGTCGACTATGGCTACACCTTC.

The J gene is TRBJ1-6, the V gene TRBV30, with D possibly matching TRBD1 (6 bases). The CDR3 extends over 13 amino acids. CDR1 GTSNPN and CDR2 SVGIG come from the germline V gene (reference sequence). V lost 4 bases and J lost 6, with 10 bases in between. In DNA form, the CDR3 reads TGTGCCTGGATGGGGGCCCGTAATTCACCCCTCCACTTT. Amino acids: CAWMGARNSPLHF.

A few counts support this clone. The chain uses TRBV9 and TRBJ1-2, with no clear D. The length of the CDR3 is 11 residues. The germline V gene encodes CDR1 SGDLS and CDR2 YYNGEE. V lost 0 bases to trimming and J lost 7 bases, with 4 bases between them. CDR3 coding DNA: TGTGCCAGCAGCGTAGACGGTGGCTACACCTTC. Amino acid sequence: CASSVDGGYTF.

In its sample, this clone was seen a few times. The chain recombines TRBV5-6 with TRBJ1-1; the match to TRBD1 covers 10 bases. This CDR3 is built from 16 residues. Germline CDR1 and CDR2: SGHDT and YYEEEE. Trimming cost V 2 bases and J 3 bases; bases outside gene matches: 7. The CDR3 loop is CASSFGTGDLDTEAFF. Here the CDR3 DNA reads TGTGCCAGCAGCTTCGGGACAGGGGATTTGGACACTGAAGCTTTCTTT.

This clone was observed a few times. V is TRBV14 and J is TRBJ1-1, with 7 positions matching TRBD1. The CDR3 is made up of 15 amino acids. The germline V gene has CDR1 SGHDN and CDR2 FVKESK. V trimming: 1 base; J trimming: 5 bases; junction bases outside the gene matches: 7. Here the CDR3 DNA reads TGTGCCAGCAGCCAAGGATACAGGGGATCGACTGAAGCTTTCTTT. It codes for CASSQGYRGSTEAFF.

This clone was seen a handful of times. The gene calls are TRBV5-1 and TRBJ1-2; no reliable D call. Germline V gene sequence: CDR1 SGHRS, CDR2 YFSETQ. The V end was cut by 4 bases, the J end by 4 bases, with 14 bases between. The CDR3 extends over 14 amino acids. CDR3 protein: CASSAWEGGYGYTF. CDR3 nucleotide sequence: TGCGCCAGCAGCGCGTGGGAGGGCGGCTATGGCTACACCTTC.

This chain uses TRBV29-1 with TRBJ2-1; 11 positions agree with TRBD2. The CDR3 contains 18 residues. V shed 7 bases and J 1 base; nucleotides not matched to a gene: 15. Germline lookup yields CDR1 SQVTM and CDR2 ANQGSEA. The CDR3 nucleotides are TGCAGCGCCCGGGACAGGCCGGGACTAGCGGCTTCCTACAATGAGCAGTTCTTC. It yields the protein CSARDRPGLAASYNEQFF.

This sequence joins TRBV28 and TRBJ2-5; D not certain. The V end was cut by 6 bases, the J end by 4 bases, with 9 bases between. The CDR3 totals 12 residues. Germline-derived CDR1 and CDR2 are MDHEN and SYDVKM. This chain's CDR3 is CASSQNLETQYF. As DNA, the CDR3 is TGTGCCAGCAGCCAAAATTTAGAGACCCAGTACTTC.

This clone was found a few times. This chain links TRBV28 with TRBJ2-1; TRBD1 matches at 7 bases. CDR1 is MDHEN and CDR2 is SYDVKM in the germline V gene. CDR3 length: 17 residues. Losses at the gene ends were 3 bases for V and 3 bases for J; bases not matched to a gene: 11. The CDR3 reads CASSFRLGTDFYNEQFF. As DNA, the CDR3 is TGTGCCAGCAGTTTTAGGTTAGGGACAGACTTCTACAATGAGCAGTTCTTC.

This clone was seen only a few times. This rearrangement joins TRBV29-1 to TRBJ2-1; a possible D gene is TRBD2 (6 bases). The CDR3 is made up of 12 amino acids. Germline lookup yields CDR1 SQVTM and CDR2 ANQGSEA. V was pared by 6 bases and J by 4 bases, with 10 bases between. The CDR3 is CSVGGAYNEQFF. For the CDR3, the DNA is TGCAGCGTAGGAGGGGCGTACAATGAGCAGTTCTTC.

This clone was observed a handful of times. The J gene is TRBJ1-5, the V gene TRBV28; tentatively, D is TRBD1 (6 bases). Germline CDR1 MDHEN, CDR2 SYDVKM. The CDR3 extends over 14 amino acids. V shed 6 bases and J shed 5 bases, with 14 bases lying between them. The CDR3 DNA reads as TGTGCCAGCAGCTATCAGGGGACGTATCAGCCCCAGCATTTT. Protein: CASSYQGTYQPQHF.

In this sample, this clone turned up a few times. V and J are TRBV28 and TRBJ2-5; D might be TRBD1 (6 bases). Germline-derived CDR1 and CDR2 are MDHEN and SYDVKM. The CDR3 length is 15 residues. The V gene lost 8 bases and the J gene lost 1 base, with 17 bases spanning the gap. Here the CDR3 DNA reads TGTGCCAGCGGGGTGGGGGCCATGCCCCAAGAGACCCAGTACTTC. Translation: CASGVGAMPQETQYF. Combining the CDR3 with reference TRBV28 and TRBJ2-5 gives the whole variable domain DVKVTQSSRYLVKRTGEKVFLECVQDMDHENMFWYRQDPGLGLRLIYFSYDVKMKEKGDIPEGYSVSREKKERFSLILESASTNQTSMYLCASGVGAMPQETQYFGPGTRLLVL.

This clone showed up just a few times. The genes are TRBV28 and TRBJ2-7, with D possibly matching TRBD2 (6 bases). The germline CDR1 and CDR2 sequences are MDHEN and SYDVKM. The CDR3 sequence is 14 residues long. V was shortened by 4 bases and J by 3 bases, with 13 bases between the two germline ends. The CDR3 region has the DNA TGTGCCAGCAGTTCTCCCGGGGGTAACTACGAGCAGTACTTC. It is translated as CASSSPGGNYEQYF.

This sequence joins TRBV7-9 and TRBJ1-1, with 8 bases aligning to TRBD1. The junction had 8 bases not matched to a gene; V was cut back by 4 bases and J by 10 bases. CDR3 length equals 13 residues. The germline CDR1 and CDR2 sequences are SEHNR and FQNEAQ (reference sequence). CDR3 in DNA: TGTGCCAGCAGCTGGGATACAGGGGGTAGAGCTTTCTTT. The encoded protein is CASSWDTGGRAFF.

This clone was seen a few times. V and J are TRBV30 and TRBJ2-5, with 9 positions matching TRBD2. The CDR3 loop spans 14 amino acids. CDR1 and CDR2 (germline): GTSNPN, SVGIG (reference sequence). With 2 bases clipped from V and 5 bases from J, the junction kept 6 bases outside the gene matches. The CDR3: CAWSWLAGWETQYF. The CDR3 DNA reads TGTGCCTGGAGTTGGCTAGCGGGGTGGGAGACCCAGTACTTC.

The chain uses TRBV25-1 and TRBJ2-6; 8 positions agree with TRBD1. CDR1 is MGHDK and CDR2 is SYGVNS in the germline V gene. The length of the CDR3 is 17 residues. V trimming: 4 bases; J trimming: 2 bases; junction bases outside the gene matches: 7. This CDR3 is CASSGRTGRPGANVLTF. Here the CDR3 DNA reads TGTGCCAGCAGTGGTCGGACAGGGAGGCCTGGGGCCAACGTCCTGACTTTC.

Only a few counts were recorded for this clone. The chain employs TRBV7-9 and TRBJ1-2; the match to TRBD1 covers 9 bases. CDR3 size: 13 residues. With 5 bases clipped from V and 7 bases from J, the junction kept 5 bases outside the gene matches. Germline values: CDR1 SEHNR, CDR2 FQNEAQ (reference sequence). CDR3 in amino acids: CASSMGQGGGYTF. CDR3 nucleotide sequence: TGTGCCAGCAGCATGGGACAGGGAGGTGGCTACACCTTC.

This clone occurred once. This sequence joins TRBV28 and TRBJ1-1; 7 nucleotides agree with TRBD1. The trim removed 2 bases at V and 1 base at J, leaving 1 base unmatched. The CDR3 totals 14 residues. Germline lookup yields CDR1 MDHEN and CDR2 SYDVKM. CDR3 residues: CASSLGDRNTEAFF. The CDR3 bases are TGTGCCAGCAGTTTAGGGGACAGGAACACTGAAGCTTTCTTT.

For the CDR3, the DNA is TGTGCCAGCAGCTTAGCTCGGGTGGGGGGAGAGACCCAGTACTTC. Translation: CASSLARVGGETQYF. The V call is TRBV7-2, the J call TRBJ2-5, with D possibly TRBD2 on 6 matching bases. Germline lookup yields CDR1 SGHTA and CDR2 FQGNSA. This CDR3 contains 15 residues. Trimming shortened V by 0 bases and J by 4 bases, and 12 bases separated the two germline ends.

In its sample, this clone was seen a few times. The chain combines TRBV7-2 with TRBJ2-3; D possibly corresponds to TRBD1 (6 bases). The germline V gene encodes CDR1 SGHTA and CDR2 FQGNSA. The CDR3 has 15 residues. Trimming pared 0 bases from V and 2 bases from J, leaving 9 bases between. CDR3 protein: CASSLAGQFTDTQYF. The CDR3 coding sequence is TGTGCCAGCAGCTTAGCTGGACAGTTCACAGATACGCAGTATTTT.

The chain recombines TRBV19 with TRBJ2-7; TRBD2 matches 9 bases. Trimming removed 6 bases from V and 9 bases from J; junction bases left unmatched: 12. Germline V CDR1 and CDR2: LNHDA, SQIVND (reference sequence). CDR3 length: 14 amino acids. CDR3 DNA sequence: TGTGCCAGTAGCGCGGGAGGGCCTAAGTTGCGGCAGTACTTC. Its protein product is CASSAGGPKLRQYF.

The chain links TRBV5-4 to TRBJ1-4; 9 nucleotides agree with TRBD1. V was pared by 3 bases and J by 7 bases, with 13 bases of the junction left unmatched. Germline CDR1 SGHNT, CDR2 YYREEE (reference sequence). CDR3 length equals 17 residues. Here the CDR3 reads CASSSGTGPGVLEKLFF. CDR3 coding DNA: TGTGCCAGCAGCTCCGGGACAGGGCCGGGTGTGCTTGAAAAACTGTTTTTT. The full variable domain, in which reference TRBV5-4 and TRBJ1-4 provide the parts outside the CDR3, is ETGVTQSPTHLIKTRGQQVTLRCSSQSGHNTVSWYQQALGQGPQFIFQYYREEENGRGNFPPRFSGLQFPNYSSELNVNALELDDSALYLCASSSGTGPGVLEKLFFGSGTQLSVL.

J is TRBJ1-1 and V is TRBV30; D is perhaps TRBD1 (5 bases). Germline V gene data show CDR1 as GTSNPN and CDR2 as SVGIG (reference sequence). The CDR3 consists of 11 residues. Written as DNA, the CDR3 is TGTGGCTCCCAGGGGAACACTGAAGCTTTCTTT. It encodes CGSQGNTEAFF.

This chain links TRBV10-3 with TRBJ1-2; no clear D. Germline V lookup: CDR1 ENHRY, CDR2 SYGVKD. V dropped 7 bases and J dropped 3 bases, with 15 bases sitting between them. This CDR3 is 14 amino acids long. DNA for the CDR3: TGTGCCATCACCCCAGGTGGAAGGTACTATGGCTACACCTTC. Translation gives CAITPGGRYYGYTF.

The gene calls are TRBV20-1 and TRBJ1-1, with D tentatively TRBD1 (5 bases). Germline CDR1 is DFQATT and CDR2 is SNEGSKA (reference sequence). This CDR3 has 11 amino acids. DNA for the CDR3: TGCAGGGGGACCGGGGGCACTGAAGCTTTCTTT. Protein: CRGTGGTEAFF.